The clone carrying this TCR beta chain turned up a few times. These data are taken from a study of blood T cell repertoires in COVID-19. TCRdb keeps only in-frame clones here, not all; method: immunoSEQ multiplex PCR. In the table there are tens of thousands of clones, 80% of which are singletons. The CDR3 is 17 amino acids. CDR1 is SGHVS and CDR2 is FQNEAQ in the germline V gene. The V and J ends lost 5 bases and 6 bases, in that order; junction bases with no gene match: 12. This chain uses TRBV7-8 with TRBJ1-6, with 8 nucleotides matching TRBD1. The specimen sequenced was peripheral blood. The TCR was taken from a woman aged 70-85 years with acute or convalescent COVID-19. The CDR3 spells CASSPRTGRAVNSPLHF. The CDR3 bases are TGTGCCAGCAGCCCAAGGACAGGGCGGGCCGTTAATTCACCCCTCCACTTT.